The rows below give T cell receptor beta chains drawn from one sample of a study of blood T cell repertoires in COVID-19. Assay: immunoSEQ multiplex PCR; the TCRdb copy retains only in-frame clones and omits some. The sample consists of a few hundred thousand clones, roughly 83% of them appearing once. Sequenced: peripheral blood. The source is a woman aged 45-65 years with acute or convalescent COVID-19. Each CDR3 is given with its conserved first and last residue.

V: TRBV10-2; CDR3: CASSESRAGVYEQYF
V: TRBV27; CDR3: CASSQLAGLGVEQYF
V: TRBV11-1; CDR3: CASSFTRDWYYEQYF
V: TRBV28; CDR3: CASRKLRDSAPGYTF
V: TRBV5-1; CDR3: CASSPDLAEAYNEQFF
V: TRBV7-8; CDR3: CASSWGQGEINTF
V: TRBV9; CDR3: CASSVDGQVTPSGYTF
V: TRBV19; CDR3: CASTTGFYNEQFF
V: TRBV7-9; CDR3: CASSLALETEGAWDTQYF
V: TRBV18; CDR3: CAGMGAAYNEQFF
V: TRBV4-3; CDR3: CASSQEQGSNSPLHF
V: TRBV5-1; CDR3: CASSFQGDTEAFF
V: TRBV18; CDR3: CASSPVGAEAFF
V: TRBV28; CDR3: CASSQPDRAFEQYF
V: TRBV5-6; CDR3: CASSRLGEGGNQPQHF
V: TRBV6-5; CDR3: CATQQGLFLTDTQYF
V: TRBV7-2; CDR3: CASSLTRGDSNQPQHF
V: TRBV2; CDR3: CASGTGRQETQYF
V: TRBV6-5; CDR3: CASSYSARNTEAFF
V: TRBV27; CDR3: CASSLTQEGTLHF
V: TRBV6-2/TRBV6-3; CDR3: CASSSRDRALNTEAFF
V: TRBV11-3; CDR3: CASSESGTGVSPLHF
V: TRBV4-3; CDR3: CASSQGAGPPNSPLHF
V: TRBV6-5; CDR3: CASSYVLGQGGSPLHF
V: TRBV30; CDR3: CAWGPSSGRKGEQFF
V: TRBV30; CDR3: CAWSVREGKQAFF
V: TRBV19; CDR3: CASSVLGTRLETQYF
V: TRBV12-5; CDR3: CASGLSGYRGYGYTF
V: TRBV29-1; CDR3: CSAGGLANRGSSGANVLTF
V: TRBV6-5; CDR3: CASSVDRGPEAFF
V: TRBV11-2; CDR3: CASSLEDRRNTGELFF
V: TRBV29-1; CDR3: CSVEWRYGYTF
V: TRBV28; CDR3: CASSIGQTRGYTF
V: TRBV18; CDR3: CASSPDRGSSSYNSPLHF
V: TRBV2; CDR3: CASSEGHRTGNYYGYTF
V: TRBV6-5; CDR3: CASSTDRVGYEQFF
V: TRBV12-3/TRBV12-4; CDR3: CASSLAGGYGYTF
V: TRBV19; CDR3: CASTGRANQPQHF
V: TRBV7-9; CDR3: CASRISFPSGRYNEQFF
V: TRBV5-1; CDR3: CASSLRGGDTGELFF
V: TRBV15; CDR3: CATSRGETGGLGGELFF
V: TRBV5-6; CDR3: CASSLQGANSPLHF
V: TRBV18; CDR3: CASSPSDRDTQYF
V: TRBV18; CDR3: CASSPASMGGEQYF
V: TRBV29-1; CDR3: CSVEGVRVGNTEAFF
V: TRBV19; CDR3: CASSPQREVKNIQYF
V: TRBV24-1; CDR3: CATSDQVVRNTGELFF
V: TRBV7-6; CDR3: CASSAGQGIEQYF
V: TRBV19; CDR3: CASSRLASLDNEQFF
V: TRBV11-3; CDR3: CASSLGTSLHTDTQYF
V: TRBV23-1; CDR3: CASRPDGLSNQPQHF
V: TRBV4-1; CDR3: CASSQVLGTSGYEQYF